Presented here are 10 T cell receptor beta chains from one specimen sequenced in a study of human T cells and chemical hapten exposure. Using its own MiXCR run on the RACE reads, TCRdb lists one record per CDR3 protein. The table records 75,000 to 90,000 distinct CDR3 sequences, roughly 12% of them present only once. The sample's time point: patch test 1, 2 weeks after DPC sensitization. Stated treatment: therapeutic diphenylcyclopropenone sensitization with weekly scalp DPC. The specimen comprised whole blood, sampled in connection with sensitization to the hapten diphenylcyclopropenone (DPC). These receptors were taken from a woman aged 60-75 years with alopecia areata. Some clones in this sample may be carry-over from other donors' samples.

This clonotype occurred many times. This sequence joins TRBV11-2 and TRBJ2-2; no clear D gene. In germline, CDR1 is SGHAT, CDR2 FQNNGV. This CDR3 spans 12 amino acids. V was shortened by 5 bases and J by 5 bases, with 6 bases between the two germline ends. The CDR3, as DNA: TGTGCCAGCAGCCTAACGACCGGGGAGCTGTTTTTT. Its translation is CASSLTTGELFF.

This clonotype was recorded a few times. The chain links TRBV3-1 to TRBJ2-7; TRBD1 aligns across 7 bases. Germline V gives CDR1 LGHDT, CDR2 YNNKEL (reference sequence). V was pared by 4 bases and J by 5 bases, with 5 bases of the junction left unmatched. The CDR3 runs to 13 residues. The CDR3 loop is CASSPRQGHEQYF. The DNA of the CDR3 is TGTGCCAGCAGCCCCCGACAGGGCCACGAGCAGTACTTC.

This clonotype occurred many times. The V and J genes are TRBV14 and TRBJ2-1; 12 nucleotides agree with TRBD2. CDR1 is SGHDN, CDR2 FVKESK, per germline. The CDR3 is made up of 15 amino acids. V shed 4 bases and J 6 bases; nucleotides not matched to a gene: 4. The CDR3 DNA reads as TGTGCCAGCAGCCGACTAGCGGGGGACTCCAATGAGCAGTTCTTC. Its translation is CASSRLAGDSNEQFF.

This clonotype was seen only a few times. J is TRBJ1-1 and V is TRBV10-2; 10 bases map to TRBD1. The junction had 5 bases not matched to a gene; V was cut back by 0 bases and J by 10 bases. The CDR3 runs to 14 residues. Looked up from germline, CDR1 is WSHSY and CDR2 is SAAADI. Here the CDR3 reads CASSESGQGELAFF. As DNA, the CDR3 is TGCGCCAGCAGTGAGTCAGGACAGGGGGAGTTAGCTTTCTTT.

This chain's CDR3 is CASSPQQTGHNQPQHF. The CDR3 bases are TGTGCCAGCTCACCTCAGCAAACAGGGCACAATCAGCCCCAGCATTTT. The chain is built from TRBV18 and TRBJ1-5, with a weak D call TRBD1 (6 bases). CDR1 KGHSH and CDR2 LQKENI come from the germline V gene. Trimming pared 3 bases from V and 3 bases from J, leaving 15 bases between. The length of the CDR3 is 16 residues.

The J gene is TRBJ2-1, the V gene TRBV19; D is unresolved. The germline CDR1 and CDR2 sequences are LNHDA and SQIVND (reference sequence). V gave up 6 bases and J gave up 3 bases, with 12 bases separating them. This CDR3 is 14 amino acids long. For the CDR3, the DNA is TGTGCCAGTAGCCACCGTGGAAACTACAATGAGCAGTTCTTC. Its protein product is CASSHRGNYNEQFF.

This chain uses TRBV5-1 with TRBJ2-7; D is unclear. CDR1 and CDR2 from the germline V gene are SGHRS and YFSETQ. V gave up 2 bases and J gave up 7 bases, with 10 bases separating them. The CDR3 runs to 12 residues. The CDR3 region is CASSLSDREQYF. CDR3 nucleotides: TGCGCCAGCAGCTTAAGCGATAGGGAGCAGTACTTC.

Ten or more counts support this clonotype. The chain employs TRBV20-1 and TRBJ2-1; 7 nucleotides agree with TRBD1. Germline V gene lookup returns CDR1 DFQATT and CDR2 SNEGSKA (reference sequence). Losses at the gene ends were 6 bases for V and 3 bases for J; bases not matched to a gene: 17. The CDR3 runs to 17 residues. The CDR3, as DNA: TGCAGTGCCGCCCATTATCTCCGGGACAGCTACTACAATGAGCAGTTCTTC. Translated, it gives CSAAHYLRDSYYNEQFF.

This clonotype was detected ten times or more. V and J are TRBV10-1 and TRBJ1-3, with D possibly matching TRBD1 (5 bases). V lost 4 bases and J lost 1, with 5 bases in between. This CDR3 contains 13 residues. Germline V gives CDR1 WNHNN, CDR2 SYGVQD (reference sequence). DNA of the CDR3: TGCGCCAGCAGTGGGACATCTGGAAACACCATATATTTT. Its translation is CASSGTSGNTIYF.

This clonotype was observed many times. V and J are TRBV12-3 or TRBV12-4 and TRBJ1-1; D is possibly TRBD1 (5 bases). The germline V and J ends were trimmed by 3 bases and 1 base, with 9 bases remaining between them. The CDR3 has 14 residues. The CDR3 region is CASSLTGPNTEAFF. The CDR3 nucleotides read TGTGCCAGCAGTTTGACGGGACCGAACACTGAAGCTTTCTTT.